This entry lists 11 T cell receptor beta chains sequenced from one sample in a study of blood T cell repertoires in COVID-19. Assay: immunoSEQ multiplex PCR; the TCRdb copy retains only in-frame clones and omits some. The sample lists 110,000 or so clones; about 88% were seen once. Sequenced material: peripheral blood. The source is a woman aged 70-85 years who had recovered from COVID-19.

This sequence joins TRBV6-6 and TRBJ2-5, with 7 bases lining up with TRBD2. Germline CDR1 is MNHNY and CDR2 is SVGAGI (reference sequence). CDR3 length: 16 residues. The J segment lost 3 bases and the V segment lost 2 bases, leaving 9 bases of the junction unmatched. The CDR3 region is CASSYPSGSGEETQYF. The DNA for the CDR3 is TGTGCCAGCAGTTACCCTTCTGGGAGCGGGGAAGAGACCCAGTACTTC.

The chain combines TRBV5-6 with TRBJ1-4; D not certain. This CDR3 contains 14 residues. CDR1 SGHDT and CDR2 YYEEEE come from the germline V gene. Trimming removed 1 base at V and 7 bases at J, with 11 bases between. The CDR3 reads CASSLRGRGEKLFF. The CDR3 DNA reads TGTGCCAGCAGCTTGAGAGGTCGGGGTGAAAAACTGTTTTTT.

The chain joins TRBV9 to TRBJ1-4; TRBD1 might be the D (5 bases). This CDR3 spans 14 amino acids. CDR1 and CDR2 from the germline V gene are SGDLS and YYNGEE. V lost 4 bases to trimming and J lost 7 bases, with 14 bases between them. The CDR3 DNA follows: TGTGCCAGCAGCCGGCGGGGAGGGGTTGAAAAACTGTTTTTT. It encodes CASSRRGGVEKLFF.

The chain is built from TRBV18 and TRBJ1-6, with 9 bases matching TRBD1. Germline trimming cut 1 base from V and 5 bases from J; bases unmatched to any gene: 0. From germline, CDR1 is KGHSH and CDR2 LQKENI. This CDR3 is 15 amino acids long. The CDR3 nucleotides read TGTGCCAGCTCACCACGGACAGGGGATAATTCACCCCTCCACTTT. It translates to CASSPRTGDNSPLHF.

J is TRBJ2-1 and V is TRBV18, with D hard to call. V lost 3 bases and J 6 bases, leaving 15 bases between the germline ends. This CDR3 spans 15 amino acids. Germline V gene sequence: CDR1 KGHSH, CDR2 LQKENI. The DNA for the CDR3 is TGTGCCAGCTCACCCCCTAGTACCCCCAGCAATGAGCAGTTCTTC. Its translation is CASSPPSTPSNEQFF.

The chain links TRBV4-2 to TRBJ2-3; 10 bases match TRBD2. This CDR3 has 16 amino acids. Trimming cost V 4 bases and J 1 base; bases outside gene matches: 5. The germline CDR1 and CDR2 sequences are LGHNA and YNFKEQ. The CDR3 protein is CASSLSGRSGTDTQYF. CDR3 DNA sequence: TGTGCCAGCAGCCTTAGCGGGAGGAGTGGCACAGATACGCAGTATTTT.

The chain recombines TRBV3-1 (or the pseudogene TRBV3-2) with TRBJ2-1; TRBD2 aligns across 9 bases. Germline lookup yields CDR1 LGHDT and CDR2 YNNKEL (reference sequence). Losses at the gene ends were 7 bases for V and 3 bases for J; bases not matched to a gene: 10. This CDR3 has 16 amino acids. In DNA form, the CDR3 reads TGTGCCAGCATCTCCTCGCGGGAGGGATTCTACAATGAGCAGTTCTTC. It is translated as CASISSREGFYNEQFF.

The rearrangement links TRBV29-1 to TRBJ2-1, with TRBD1 as a possible D gene (6 bases). The CDR3 spans 12 residues. V lost 8 bases to trimming and J lost 4 bases, with 12 bases between them. Germline V gene data show CDR1 as SQVTM and CDR2 as ANQGSEA. CDR3 sequence (DNA): TGCAGCCCCCGGACAGTGTACAATGAGCAGTTCTTC. As protein: CSPRTVYNEQFF.

This chain uses TRBV10-1 with TRBJ2-4; TRBD2 aligns across 9 bases. Germline V gene sequence: CDR1 WNHNN, CDR2 SYGVQD (reference sequence). The CDR3 extends over 19 amino acids. The V segment lost 5 bases and the J segment 5 bases; nucleotides outside the gene matches: 19. CDR3 DNA sequence: TGCGCCAGCAGTCCCCCGCGTCAGGCGGGGGGGCATTTACAAAACATTCAGTACTTC. It codes for CASSPPRQAGGHLQNIQYF.

This rearrangement joins TRBV11-2 to TRBJ1-2; no clear D. From germline, CDR1 is SGHAT and CDR2 FQNNGV. The CDR3 spans 15 residues. Trimming stripped 5 bases from V and 2 bases from J, with 15 bases between. The CDR3 nucleotides read TGTGCCAGCAGCCCCCGGCCGAGGGAGAACTATGGCTACACCTTC. It yields the protein CASSPRPRENYGYTF.

The chain links TRBV28 to TRBJ1-1; TRBD1 might be the D (5 bases). This CDR3 spans 14 amino acids. V dropped 3 bases and J dropped 10 bases, with 18 bases sitting between them. CDR1 is MDHEN and CDR2 is SYDVKM in the germline V gene. CDR3 loop: CASSFEIGGVGAFF. In DNA, the CDR3 is TGTGCCAGCAGTTTCGAAATCGGGGGAGTAGGAGCTTTCTTT.